This T cell receptor beta chain is drawn from a study of blood T cell repertoires in COVID-19. Study context: Samples came from the United States, Italy and Spain, spanning acute and convalescent COVID-19. PBMCs, B-cell-depleted T cells, or T cells were the source of the cDNA or gDNA that made up the material.

Original data processing: Cell counts per sample came from amplifying reference gene primers. Method: immunoSEQ multiplex PCR; TCRdb's copy keeps in-frame clones and lacks some. For V, J and clone size, that table is used; D and trimming come from the DNA. The sample records fewer than 150,000 clones, 84% being singletons. Per the germline V gene, CDR1 is SGHDN and CDR2 is FVKESK. V was clipped by 2 bases and J by 5 bases, with 12 bases between them. The CDR3 consists of 14 residues. Sequenced sample: peripheral blood. J is TRBJ1-1 and V is TRBV14; no reliable D call. The source of this sequence is a woman of 80 years or more in a cohort sampled during active or convalescent COVID-19. CDR3 protein: CASSQLGKRTEAFF. CDR3 coding DNA: TGTGCCAGCAGCCAACTAGGCAAAAGGACTGAAGCTTTCTTT.